This T cell receptor (beta chain) came from a study of blood T cell repertoires in COVID-19. Study-wide background: Collection of acute and convalescent COVID-19 samples took place in the United States, Italy and Spain. The cDNA or gDNA used as material had been derived from T cells, B-cell-depleted T cells, or PBMCs.

Original handling: Reference gene primer amplification gave estimated nucleated cell counts. Method: immunoSEQ multiplex PCR; TCRdb's copy keeps in-frame clones and lacks some. V, J and clone size derive from that table, while D and trimming were established from the DNA sequence. The sample shows approximately 280,000 clones, around 86% of them seen only once. This clone was observed a single time. Germline CDR1 SGHVS, CDR2 FQNEAQ. V dropped 2 bases and J dropped 1 base, with 6 bases sitting between them. This CDR3 has 14 amino acids. Sequencing was carried out using peripheral blood. The receptor was derived from a woman in her thirties who had recovered from COVID-19. The chain recombines TRBV7-8 with TRBJ1-5; no clear D. Written as DNA, the CDR3 is TGTGCCAGCAGCTTACTAGTAAGCAATCAGCCCCAGCATTTT. It specifies CASSLLVSNQPQHF. Looking up the rest from reference TRBV7-8 and TRBJ1-5 gives the full variable domain: GAGVSQSPRYKVAKRGQDVALRCDPISGHVSLFWYQQALGQGPEFLTYFQNEAQLDKSGLPSDRFFAERPEGSVSTLKIQRTQQEDSAVYLCASSLLVSNQPQHFGDGTRLSIL.